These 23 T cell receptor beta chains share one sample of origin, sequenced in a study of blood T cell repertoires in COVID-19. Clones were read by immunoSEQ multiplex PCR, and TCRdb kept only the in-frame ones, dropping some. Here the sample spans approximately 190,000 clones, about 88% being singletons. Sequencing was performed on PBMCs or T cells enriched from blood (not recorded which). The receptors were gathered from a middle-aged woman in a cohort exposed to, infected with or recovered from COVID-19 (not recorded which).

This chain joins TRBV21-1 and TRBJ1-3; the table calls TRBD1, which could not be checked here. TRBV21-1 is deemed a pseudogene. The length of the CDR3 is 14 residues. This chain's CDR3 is CASSSGTSWNTIYF. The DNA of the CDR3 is TGTGCCAGCAGCTCAGGGACAAGTTGGAACACCATATATTTT.

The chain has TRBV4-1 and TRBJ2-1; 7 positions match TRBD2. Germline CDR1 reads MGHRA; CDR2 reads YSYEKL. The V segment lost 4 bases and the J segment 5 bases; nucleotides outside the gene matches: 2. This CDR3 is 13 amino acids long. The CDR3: CASSLAGDNEQFF. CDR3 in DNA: TGCGCCAGCAGCCTAGCGGGTGACAATGAGCAGTTCTTC.

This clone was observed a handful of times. CDR3: CASSTGDSLGEQYF. The DNA for the CDR3 is TGTGCCAGCAGCACCGGGGACAGTCTGGGCGAGCAGTACTTC. The V and J genes are TRBV7-9 and TRBJ2-7; 7 bases are a match to TRBD1. This CDR3 comprises 14 residues. The V gene end was trimmed by 5 bases and the J gene end by 6 bases; junction bases not matched to a gene: 10. The germline V gene encodes CDR1 SEHNR and CDR2 FQNEAQ (reference sequence).

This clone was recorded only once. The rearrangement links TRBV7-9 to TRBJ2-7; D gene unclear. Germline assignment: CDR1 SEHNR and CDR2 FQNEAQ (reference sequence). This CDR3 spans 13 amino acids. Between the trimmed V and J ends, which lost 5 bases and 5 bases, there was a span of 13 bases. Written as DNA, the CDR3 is TGTGCCAGCAGCCACGTAAATGAGAACGAGCAGTACTTC. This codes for CASSHVNENEQYF.

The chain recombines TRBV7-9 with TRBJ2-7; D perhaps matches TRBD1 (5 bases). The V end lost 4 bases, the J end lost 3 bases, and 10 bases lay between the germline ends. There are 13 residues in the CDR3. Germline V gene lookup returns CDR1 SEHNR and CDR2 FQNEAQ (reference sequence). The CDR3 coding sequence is TGTGCCAGCAGCTGGGCAGGGCTCTACGAGCAGTACTTC. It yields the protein CASSWAGLYEQYF.

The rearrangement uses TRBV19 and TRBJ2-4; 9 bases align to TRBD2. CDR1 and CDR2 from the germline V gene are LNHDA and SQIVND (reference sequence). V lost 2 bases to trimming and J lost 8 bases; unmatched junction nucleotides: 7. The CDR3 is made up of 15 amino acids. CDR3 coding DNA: TGTGCCAGTAGTATACCAGCGGGAGGTTCGGACATTCAGTACTTC. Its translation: CASSIPAGGSDIQYF.

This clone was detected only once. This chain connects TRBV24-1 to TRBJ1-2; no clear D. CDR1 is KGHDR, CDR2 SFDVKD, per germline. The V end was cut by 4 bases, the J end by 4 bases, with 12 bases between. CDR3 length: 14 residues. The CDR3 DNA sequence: TGTGCCACCAGTGACCCGTCTAGGTCCTATGGCTACACCTTC. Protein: CATSDPSRSYGYTF.

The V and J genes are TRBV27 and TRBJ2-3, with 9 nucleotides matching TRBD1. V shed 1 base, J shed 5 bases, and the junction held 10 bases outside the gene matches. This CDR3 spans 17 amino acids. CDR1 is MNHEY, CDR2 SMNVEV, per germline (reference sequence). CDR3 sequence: CASSLWWDRVTEDTQYF. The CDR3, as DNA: TGTGCCAGCAGTTTATGGTGGGACAGGGTGACAGAAGATACGCAGTATTTT.

The CDR3 here is CASGLGQGVGDTEAFF. The DNA for the CDR3 is TGTGCTAGTGGTTTGGGACAGGGGGTAGGGGACACTGAAGCTTTCTTT. The chain links TRBV12-5 to TRBJ1-1, with 9 bases identical to TRBD1. The germline V gene encodes CDR1 LGHNT and CDR2 FRNRAP. The ends lost 1 base at V and 3 bases at J; junction bases unmatched: 6. The CDR3 extends over 16 amino acids.

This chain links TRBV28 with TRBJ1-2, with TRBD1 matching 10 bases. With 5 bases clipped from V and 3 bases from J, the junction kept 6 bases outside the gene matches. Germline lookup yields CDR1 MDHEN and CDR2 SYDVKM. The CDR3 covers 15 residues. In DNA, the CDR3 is TGTGCCAGCAGTCCCCCCGGGACAGGGGACTATGGCTACACCTTC. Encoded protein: CASSPPGTGDYGYTF.

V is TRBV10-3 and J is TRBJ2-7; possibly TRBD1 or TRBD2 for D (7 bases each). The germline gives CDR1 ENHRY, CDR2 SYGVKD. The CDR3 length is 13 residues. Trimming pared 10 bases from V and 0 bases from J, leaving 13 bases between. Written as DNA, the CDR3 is TGTGCCACCAGGGGGGGTGACTCCTACGAGCAGTACTTC. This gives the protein CATRGGDSYEQYF.

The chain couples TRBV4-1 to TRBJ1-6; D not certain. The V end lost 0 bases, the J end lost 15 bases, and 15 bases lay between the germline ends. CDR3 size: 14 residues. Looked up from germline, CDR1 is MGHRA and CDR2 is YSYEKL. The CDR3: CASSQELVAIDLHF. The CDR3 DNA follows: TGCGCCAGCAGCCAAGAATTGGTAGCGATTGACCTCCACTTT.

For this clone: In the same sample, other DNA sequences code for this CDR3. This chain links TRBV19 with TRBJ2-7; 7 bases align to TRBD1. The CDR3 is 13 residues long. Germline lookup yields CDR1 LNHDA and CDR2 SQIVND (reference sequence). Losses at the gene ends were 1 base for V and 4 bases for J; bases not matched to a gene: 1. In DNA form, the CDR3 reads TGTGCCAGTAGTATAGGACAGGGTTACGAGCAGTACTTC. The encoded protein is CASSIGQGYEQYF.

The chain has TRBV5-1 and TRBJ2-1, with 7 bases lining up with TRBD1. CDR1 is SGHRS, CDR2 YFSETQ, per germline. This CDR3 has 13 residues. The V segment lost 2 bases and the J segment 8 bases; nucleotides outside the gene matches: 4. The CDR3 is CASSFRGLDEQFF. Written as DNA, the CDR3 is TGCGCCAGCAGCTTTAGGGGGCTGGATGAGCAGTTCTTC.

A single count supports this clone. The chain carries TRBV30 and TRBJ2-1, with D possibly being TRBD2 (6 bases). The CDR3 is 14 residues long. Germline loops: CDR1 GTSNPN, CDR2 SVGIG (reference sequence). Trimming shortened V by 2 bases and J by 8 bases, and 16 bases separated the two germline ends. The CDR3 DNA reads TGTGCCTGGAGTACTCTGGCGGGGATCTATGAGCAGTTCTTC. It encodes CAWSTLAGIYEQFF.

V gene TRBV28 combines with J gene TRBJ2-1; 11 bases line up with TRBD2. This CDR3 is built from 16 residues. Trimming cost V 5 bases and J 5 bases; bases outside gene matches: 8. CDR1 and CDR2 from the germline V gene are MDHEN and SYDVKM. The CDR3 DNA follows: TGTGCCAGCAGTCTGGAACGACTAGCGGGAAACAATGAGCAGTTCTTC. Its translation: CASSLERLAGNNEQFF.

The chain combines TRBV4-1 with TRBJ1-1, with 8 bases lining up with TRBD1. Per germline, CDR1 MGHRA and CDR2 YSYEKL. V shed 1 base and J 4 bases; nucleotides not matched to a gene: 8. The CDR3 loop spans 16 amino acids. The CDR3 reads CASSQGGTGSPTEAFF. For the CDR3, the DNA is TGCGCCAGCAGCCAAGGGGGGACAGGCTCCCCCACTGAAGCTTTCTTT.

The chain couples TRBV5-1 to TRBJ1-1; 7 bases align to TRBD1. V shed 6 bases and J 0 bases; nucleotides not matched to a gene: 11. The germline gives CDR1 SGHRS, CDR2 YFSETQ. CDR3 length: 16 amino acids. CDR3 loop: CASTEGGGGLNTEAFF. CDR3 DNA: TGCGCCAGCACCGAAGGAGGGGGCGGCTTGAACACTGAAGCTTTCTTT. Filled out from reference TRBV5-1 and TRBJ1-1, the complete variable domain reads KAGVTQTPRYLIKTRGQQVTLSCSPISGHRSVSWYQQTPGQGLQFLFEYFSETQRNKGNFPGRFSGRQFSNSRSEMNVSTLELGDSALYLCASTEGGGGLNTEAFFGQGTRLTVV.

The CDR3 sequence is CASSLSYYEQYF. For the CDR3, the DNA is TGTGCCAGCAGCTTATCTTACTACGAGCAGTACTTC. The chain combines TRBV7-2 with TRBJ2-7; D remains ambiguous. V shed 2 bases and J shed 3 bases, with 5 bases lying between them. From germline, CDR1 is SGHTA and CDR2 FQGNSA. The CDR3 contains 12 residues.

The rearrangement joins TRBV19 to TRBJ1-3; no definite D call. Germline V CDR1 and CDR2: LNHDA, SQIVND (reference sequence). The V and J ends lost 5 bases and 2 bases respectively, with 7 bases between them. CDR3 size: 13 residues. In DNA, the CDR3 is TGTGCCAGTAGTGCAGTGCCTGGAAACACCATATATTTT. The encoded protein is CASSAVPGNTIYF.

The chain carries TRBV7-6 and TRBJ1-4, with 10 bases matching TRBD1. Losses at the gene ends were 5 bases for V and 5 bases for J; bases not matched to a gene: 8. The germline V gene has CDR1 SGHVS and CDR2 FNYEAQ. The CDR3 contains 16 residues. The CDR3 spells CASSHRQGAYNEKLFF. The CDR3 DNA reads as TGTGCCAGCAGCCACCGACAGGGGGCGTACAATGAAAAACTGTTTTTT. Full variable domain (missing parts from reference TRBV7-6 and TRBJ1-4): GAGVSQSPRYKVTKRGQDVALRCDPISGHVSLYWYRQALGQGPEFLTYFNYEAQQDKSGLPNDRFSAERPEGSISTLTIQRTEQRDSAMYRCASSHRQGAYNEKLFFGSGTQLSVL.

The CDR3 is CASSLSGSTEAFF. The CDR3 DNA reads as TGTGCCAGCAGCTTATCAGGGTCGACTGAAGCTTTCTTT. The chain joins TRBV11-3 to TRBJ1-1; a possible D gene is TRBD1 (5 bases). Germline CDR1 and CDR2: SGHNT and YENEEA. V gave up 2 bases and J gave up 5 bases, with 9 bases separating them. This CDR3 contains 13 residues.

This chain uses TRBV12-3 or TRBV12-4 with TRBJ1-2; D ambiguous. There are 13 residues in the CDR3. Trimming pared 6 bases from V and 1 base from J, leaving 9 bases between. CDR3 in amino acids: CASSYGINYGYTF. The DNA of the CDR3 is TGTGCCAGCAGCTACGGGATTAACTATGGCTACACCTTC.